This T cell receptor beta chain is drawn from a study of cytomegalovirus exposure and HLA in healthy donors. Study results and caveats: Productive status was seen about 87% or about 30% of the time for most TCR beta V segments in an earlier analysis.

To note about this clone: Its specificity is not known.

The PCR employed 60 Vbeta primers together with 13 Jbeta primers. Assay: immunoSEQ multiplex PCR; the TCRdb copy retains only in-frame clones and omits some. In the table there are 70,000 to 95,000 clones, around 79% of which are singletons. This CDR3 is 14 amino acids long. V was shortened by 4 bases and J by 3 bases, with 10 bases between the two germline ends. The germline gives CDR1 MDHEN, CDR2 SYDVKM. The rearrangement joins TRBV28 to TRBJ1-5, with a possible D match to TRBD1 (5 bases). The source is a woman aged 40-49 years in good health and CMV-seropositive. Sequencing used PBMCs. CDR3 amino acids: CASSWEGNNQPQHF. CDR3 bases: TGTGCCAGCAGTTGGGAGGGGAACAATCAGCCCCAGCATTTT. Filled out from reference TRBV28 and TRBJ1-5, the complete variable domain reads DVKVTQSSRYLVKRTGEKVFLECVQDMDHENMFWYRQDPGLGLRLIYFSYDVKMKEKGDIPEGYSVSREKKERFSLILESASTNQTSMYLCASSWEGNNQPQHFGDGTRLSIL.